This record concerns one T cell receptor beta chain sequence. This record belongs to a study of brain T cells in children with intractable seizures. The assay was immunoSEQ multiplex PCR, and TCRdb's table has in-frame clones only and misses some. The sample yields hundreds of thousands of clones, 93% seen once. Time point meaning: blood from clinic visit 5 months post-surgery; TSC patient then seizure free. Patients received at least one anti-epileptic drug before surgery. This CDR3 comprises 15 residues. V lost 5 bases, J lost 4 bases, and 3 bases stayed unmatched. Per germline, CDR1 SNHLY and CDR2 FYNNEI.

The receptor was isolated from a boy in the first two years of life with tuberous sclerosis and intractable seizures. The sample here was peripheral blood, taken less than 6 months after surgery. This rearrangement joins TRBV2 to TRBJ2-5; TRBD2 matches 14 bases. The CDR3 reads CASSQGLAGGETQYF. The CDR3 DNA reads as TGTGCCAGCAGTCAAGGACTAGCGGGAGGAGAGACCCAGTACTTC.